A single sample is the source of the 9 T cell receptor beta chains below, sequenced in a study of identical twins. MiXCR, run by TCRdb on the 5' RACE reads, gives a single entry per CDR3 protein. This sample yields roughly 480,000 distinct CDR3 sequences, of which 24% are seen a single time; about 2.7% belongs to the top ten. These data were likewise used in another study, on T cells expressing NK-cell markers.

Sequencing was done on a sample of CD4+ T cells sorted from blood. The receptors derive from a woman in her late teens or twenties in good health.

The rearrangement joins TRBV7-8 to TRBJ2-3; the D gene is possibly TRBD1 (6 bases). Trimming cost V 5 bases and J 2 bases, with 11 bases left between them. From germline, CDR1 is SGHVS and CDR2 FQNEAQ. This CDR3 region has 14 residues. The CDR3 sequence is CASSGQRHTDTQYF. The DNA of the CDR3 is TGTGCCAGCAGCGGACAGCGACACACAGATACGCAGTATTTT.

This clonotype has more than one count but fewer than ten. The chain has TRBV28 and TRBJ1-1; a weak D match, TRBD1 (6 bases). Between the trimmed V and J ends, which lost 6 bases and 6 bases, there was a span of 14 bases. CDR3 length: 13 residues. Per the germline V gene, CDR1 is MDHEN and CDR2 is SYDVKM. In DNA form, the CDR3 reads TGTGCCAGCAGCCTGACAGGTGCTCCTGAAGCTTTCTTT. This codes for CASSLTGAPEAFF.

The chain joins TRBV7-6 to TRBJ2-7, with D maybe TRBD2 (6 bases). The germline V gene encodes CDR1 SGHVS and CDR2 FNYEAQ. The CDR3 sequence is 16 residues long. The V end lost 5 bases, the J end lost 3 bases, and 20 bases lay between the germline ends. In DNA form, the CDR3 reads TGTGCCAGCAGCAAGGGACTTTCAGAAAGCCACTACGAGCAGTACTTC. Encoded protein: CASSKGLSESHYEQYF.

This clonotype was counted at least ten times. The chain is built from TRBV2 and TRBJ1-5, with 8 bases that match TRBD1. The junction had 4 bases not matched to a gene; V was cut back by 5 bases and J by 1 base. The CDR3 is 15 residues long. Germline CDR1 SNHLY, CDR2 FYNNEI. CDR3 nucleotide sequence: TGTGCCAGCAGTCAGGACAGGGTAAGCAATCAGCCCCAGCATTTT. This sequence encodes CASSQDRVSNQPQHF.

The V and J genes are TRBV20-1 and TRBJ2-3, with no clear D. The length of the CDR3 is 13 residues. V was pared by 2 bases and J by 3 bases, with 9 bases between. The V gene's germline CDR1 is DFQATT and CDR2 SNEGSKA (reference sequence). CDR3: CSARKGLTDTQYF. In DNA, the CDR3 is TGCAGTGCTAGAAAGGGCCTAACAGATACGCAGTATTTT.

Only a few counts were recorded for this clonotype. The chain recombines TRBV20-1 with TRBJ1-2; no clear D. CDR1 DFQATT and CDR2 SNEGSKA come from the germline V gene (reference sequence). Trimming took off 2 bases at V and 6 bases at J, with 13 bases between the two ends. The CDR3 spans 13 residues. CDR3 nucleotides: TGCAGTGCTAGAAGGGTCGGTGTCCATGGCTACACCTTC. This encodes CSARRVGVHGYTF.

In this sample, this clonotype turned up many times. Here the CDR3 DNA reads TGCAGTGCTCGGGACTTTCGAGGAAACATTCAGTACTTC. Translating gives CSARDFRGNIQYF. The genes are TRBV20-1 and TRBJ2-4; TRBD2 is a possible D gene (6 bases). V lost 5 bases, J lost 6 bases, and 14 bases lay in between. Looked up from germline, CDR1 is DFQATT and CDR2 is SNEGSKA (reference sequence). This CDR3 contains 13 residues.

The gene calls are TRBV7-9 and TRBJ2-7; TRBD2 matches at 9 bases. With V trimmed by 5 bases and J by 3 bases, 8 bases remained unmatched. From germline, CDR1 is SEHNR and CDR2 FQNEAQ (reference sequence). This CDR3 contains 15 residues. CDR3 nucleotides: TGTGCCAGCAGCACCCCAGGACTAGCGAGCTACGAGCAGTACTTC. Encoded protein: CASSTPGLASYEQYF.

This chain uses TRBV7-9 with TRBJ2-3; D is perhaps TRBD1 or TRBD2 (6 bases each). V was trimmed by 8 bases and J by 4 bases, leaving 19 bases between them. This CDR3 is 15 amino acids long. Germline CDR1 SEHNR, CDR2 FQNEAQ (reference sequence). As DNA, the CDR3 is TGTGCCAGCGGGGGGCACCGCTCTGACGCAGATACGCAGTATTTT. Translated: CASGGHRSDADTQYF. Drawing the rest from reference TRBV7-9 and TRBJ2-3, the complete variable domain is DTGVSQNPRHKITKRGQNVTFRCDPISEHNRLYWYRQTLGQGPEFLTYFQNEAQLEKSRLLSDRFSAERPKGSFSTLEIQRTEQGDSAMYLCASGGHRSDADTQYFGPGTRLTVL.